A single sample is the source of the 11 T cell receptor beta chains below, sequenced in a study of beta chain features in type 1 diabetes. Study-level results: For Type 1 diabetes patients, all four CD4+ subsets carried TCRB CDR3s that were moderately but significantly shorter.

Sequenced material consisted of expressed TCRB transcripts (all of the isolated RNA was reverse transcribed). This table comes from immunoSEQ multiplex PCR, and its TCRdb copy is limited to in-frame clones, with some not included. The repertoire consists of around 240,000 clones, with more than 15% occurring once and the leading ten covering less than 0.09%. These receptors' targets are unknown. Sequencing was performed on naive CD4+ T cells from blood. Receptors originate from a man younger than 40 with type 1 diabetes.

The CDR3 sequence is CASSYSSKGPQNTEAFF. As DNA, the CDR3 is TGTGCCAGCAGCTACAGCTCAAAGGGCCCGCAGAACACTGAAGCTTTCTTT. The rearrangement uses TRBV9 and TRBJ1-1; D gene ambiguous. CDR1 SGDLS and CDR2 YYNGEE come from the germline V gene. The CDR3 has 17 residues. Trimming cost V 4 bases and J 1 base, with 20 bases left between them.

This clone has more than one count but fewer than ten. The chain employs TRBV2 and TRBJ2-7; D remains unclear. Per germline, CDR1 SNHLY and CDR2 FYNNEI. Trimming took off 5 bases at V and 7 bases at J, with 12 bases between the two ends. The CDR3 covers 12 residues. The CDR3 DNA sequence: TGTGCCAGCAGTCGGTTACCTTGGGAGCAGTACTTC. This sequence encodes CASSRLPWEQYF.

The rearrangement uses TRBV5-1 and TRBJ2-1; 7 bases fit TRBD2. Looked up from germline, CDR1 is SGHRS and CDR2 is YFSETQ. The CDR3 length is 16 residues. The J segment lost 3 bases and the V segment lost 0 bases, leaving 6 bases of the junction unmatched. The CDR3: CASSLVPGGLYNEQFF. As DNA, the CDR3 is TGCGCCAGCAGCTTGGTCCCGGGAGGCCTCTACAATGAGCAGTTCTTC.

The chain recombines TRBV7-2 with TRBJ1-1; the D gene is possibly TRBD1 (6 bases). Per the germline V gene, CDR1 is SGHTA and CDR2 is FQGNSA. The CDR3 has 13 amino acids. DNA for the CDR3: TGTGCGTCATTCCCCGGGAGAGGGACAGAAGCTTTCTTT. Translation gives CASFPGRGTEAFF.

This clone was found a few times. The CDR3 nucleotides read TGTGCCAGCTCTGCGGGGCCCATGAACACTGAAGCTTTCTTT. Its protein is CASSAGPMNTEAFF. The J gene is TRBJ1-1, the V gene TRBV7-3, with D perhaps matching TRBD1 (5 bases). V shed 8 bases and J shed 0 bases, with 13 bases lying between them. The CDR3 runs 14 residues. From germline, CDR1 is SGHTA and CDR2 FQGTGA.

This clone was counted between two and nine times. The chain recombines TRBV7-3 with TRBJ2-1, with 14 bases aligning to TRBD2. This CDR3 contains 16 residues. Germline V lookup: CDR1 SGHTA, CDR2 FQGTGA. The ends lost 5 bases at V and 7 bases at J; junction bases unmatched: 7. The CDR3 loop reads CASSTSGTSGSNEQFF. The CDR3 DNA reads TGTGCCAGCAGCACCTCCGGGACTAGCGGGAGTAATGAGCAGTTCTTC.

In its sample, this clone was seen a few times. The genes are TRBV29-1 and TRBJ2-7; TRBD1 aligns across 10 bases. Germline CDR1 and CDR2: SQVTM and ANQGSEA. The V gene end was trimmed by 5 bases and the J gene end by 1 base; junction bases not matched to a gene: 5. The CDR3 sequence is 14 residues long. CDR3 DNA: TGCAGCGTTTGGGACAGGGGCCGTTCCTACGAGCAGTACTTC. Its translation is CSVWDRGRSYEQYF.

This chain's CDR3 is CASSKGSKPQYF. The CDR3 coding sequence is TGTGCCAGCAGTAAGGGGAGTAAGCCCCAGTACTTC. The chain has TRBV28 and TRBJ2-5; D is possibly TRBD1 or TRBD2 (5 bases each). The CDR3 loop spans 12 amino acids. Germline V gene lookup returns CDR1 MDHEN and CDR2 SYDVKM. Trimming left V 5 bases short and J 9 bases short, with 13 bases between.

The chain recombines TRBV7-2 with TRBJ2-1; 12 bases align to TRBD2. This CDR3 spans 15 amino acids. The V segment lost 6 bases and the J segment 3 bases; nucleotides outside the gene matches: 3. Germline V gene lookup returns CDR1 SGHTA and CDR2 FQGNSA. The CDR3 loop is CASRTSGSLYNEQFF. CDR3 bases: TGTGCCAGCAGGACTAGCGGGAGTCTCTACAATGAGCAGTTCTTC.

V is TRBV29-1 and J is TRBJ1-1, with a tentative D call TRBD1 (5 bases). CDR1 and CDR2 from the germline V gene are SQVTM and ANQGSEA. V was pared by 7 bases and J by 0 bases, with 9 bases between. CDR3 length: 12 amino acids. The CDR3 is CSATVMNTEAFF. The CDR3, as DNA: TGCAGCGCGACAGTGATGAACACTGAAGCTTTCTTT.

This chain uses TRBV7-9 with TRBJ2-7, with unresolved D. With 1 base removed from V and 5 bases from J, the gap between germline ends came to 12 bases. The CDR3 is 14 residues long. The germline V gene encodes CDR1 SEHNR and CDR2 FQNEAQ (reference sequence). CDR3: CASSLDSLSDEQYF. The CDR3 region has the DNA TGTGCCAGCAGCTTAGACTCGCTGAGCGACGAGCAGTACTTC.